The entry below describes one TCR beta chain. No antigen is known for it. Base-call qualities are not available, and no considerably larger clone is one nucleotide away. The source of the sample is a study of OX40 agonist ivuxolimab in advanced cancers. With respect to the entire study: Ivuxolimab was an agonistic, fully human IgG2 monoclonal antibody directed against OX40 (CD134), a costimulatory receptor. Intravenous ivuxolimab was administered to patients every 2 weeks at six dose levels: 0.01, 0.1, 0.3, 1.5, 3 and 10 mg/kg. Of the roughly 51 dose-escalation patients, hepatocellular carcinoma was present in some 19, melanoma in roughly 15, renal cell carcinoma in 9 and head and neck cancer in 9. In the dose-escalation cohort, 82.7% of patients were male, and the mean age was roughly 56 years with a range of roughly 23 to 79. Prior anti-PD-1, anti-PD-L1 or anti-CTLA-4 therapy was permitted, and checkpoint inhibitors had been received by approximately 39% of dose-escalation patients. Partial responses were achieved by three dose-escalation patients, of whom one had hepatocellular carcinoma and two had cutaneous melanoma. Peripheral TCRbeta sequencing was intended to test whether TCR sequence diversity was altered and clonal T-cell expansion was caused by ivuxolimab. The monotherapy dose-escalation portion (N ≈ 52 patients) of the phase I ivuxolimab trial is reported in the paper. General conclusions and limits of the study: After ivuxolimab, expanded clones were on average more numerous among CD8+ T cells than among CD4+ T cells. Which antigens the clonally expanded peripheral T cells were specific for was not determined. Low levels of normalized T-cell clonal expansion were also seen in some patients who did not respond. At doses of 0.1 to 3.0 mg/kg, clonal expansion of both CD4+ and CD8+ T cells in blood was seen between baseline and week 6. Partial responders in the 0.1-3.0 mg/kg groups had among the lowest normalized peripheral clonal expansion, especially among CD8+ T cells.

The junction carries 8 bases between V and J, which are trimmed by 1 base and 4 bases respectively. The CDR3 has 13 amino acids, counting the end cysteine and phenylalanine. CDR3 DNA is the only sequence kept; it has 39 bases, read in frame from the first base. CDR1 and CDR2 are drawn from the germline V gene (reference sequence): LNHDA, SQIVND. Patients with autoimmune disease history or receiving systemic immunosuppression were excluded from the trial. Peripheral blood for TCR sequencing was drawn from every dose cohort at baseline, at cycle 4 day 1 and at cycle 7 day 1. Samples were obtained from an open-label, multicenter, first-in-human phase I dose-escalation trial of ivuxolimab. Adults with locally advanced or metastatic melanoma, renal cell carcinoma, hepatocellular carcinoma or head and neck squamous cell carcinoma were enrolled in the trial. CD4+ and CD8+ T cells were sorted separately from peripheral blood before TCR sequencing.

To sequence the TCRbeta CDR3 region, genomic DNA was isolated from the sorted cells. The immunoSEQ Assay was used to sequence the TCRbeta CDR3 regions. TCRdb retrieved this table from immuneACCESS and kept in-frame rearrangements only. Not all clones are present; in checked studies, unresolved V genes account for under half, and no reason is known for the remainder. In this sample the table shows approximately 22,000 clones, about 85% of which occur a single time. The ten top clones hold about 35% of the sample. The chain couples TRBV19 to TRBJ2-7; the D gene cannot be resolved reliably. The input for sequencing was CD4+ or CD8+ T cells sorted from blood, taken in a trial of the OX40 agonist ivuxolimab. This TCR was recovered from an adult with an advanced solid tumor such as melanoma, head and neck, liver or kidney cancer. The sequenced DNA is TGTGCCAGTAGTATAGCCGTTGGGTACGAGCAGTACTTC. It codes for CASSIAVGYEQYF.